Following are 27 T cell receptor beta chains from one sample sequenced in a study of T cells after yellow fever vaccination. TCRdb re-called the 5' RACE reads with MiXCR, one entry per CDR3 protein. The sample lists around 340,000 distinct CDR3 sequences, under 15% occurring once. The material was CD4+ T cells sorted from PBMCs, obtained 15 days after the yellow fever booster vaccination. These receptors were taken from a young man who received the YFV17D yellow fever vaccine.

This clonotype was recorded many times. The chain couples TRBV5-1 to TRBJ2-7; TRBD1 matches 9 bases. The trim removed 4 bases at V and 9 bases at J, leaving 14 bases unmatched. From germline, CDR1 is SGHRS and CDR2 YFSETQ. The CDR3 loop spans 15 amino acids. DNA for the CDR3: TGCGCCAGCAGCCTGGACAGGGGAGGCCTTGGGGGGCAGTACTTC. Amino acids: CASSLDRGGLGGQYF.

This clonotype was counted between two and nine times. The gene calls are TRBV20-1 and TRBJ1-2; D is possibly TRBD1 (5 bases). CDR1 DFQATT and CDR2 SNEGSKA come from the germline V gene (reference sequence). The V end lost 1 base, the J end lost 8 bases, and 11 bases lay between the germline ends. The CDR3 spans 12 residues. CDR3 sequence: CSARVDSGGYTF. The DNA of the CDR3 is TGCAGTGCTAGAGTCGACAGCGGCGGCTACACCTTC.

This clonotype showed up just a few times. This chain uses TRBV4-2 with TRBJ2-5, with 10 bases fitting TRBD2. This CDR3 contains 18 residues. The V and J ends lost 4 bases and 5 bases, in that order; junction bases with no gene match: 16. Germline V gene data show CDR1 as LGHNA and CDR2 as YNFKEQ. The CDR3 nucleotides are TGTGCCAGCAGCCCTCGGACCCGGACTAGCGGCTCTTTCGAGACCCAGTACTTC. Translated: CASSPRTRTSGSFETQYF.

This clonotype appeared a single time. The V and J genes are TRBV6-5 and TRBJ2-2; 10 bases fit TRBD1. The CDR3 runs to 14 residues. Germline-derived CDR1 and CDR2 are MNHEY and SVGAGI. V lost 7 bases to trimming and J lost 5 bases; unmatched junction nucleotides: 4. Here the CDR3 DNA reads TGTGCCAGCACCTCGGGACAGGGGACCGGGGAGCTGTTTTTT. Its translation is CASTSGQGTGELFF.

J is TRBJ2-1 and V is TRBV7-2, with D perhaps TRBD2 (5 bases). The germline V gene has CDR1 SGHTA and CDR2 FQGNSA. CDR3 size: 16 residues. Trimming removed 3 bases from V and 0 bases from J, with 12 bases in between. The CDR3 loop reads CASSLGGGRSYNEQFF. The CDR3 DNA is TGTGCCAGCAGCTTGGGTGGCGGGCGCTCCTACAATGAGCAGTTCTTC.

The sample holds many counts of this clonotype. The V gene is TRBV27, the J gene TRBJ1-1; D is ambiguous. Germline V gives CDR1 MNHEY, CDR2 SMNVEV (reference sequence). Trimming removed 3 bases from V and 1 base from J, with 12 bases in between. The length of the CDR3 is 15 residues. The CDR3 spells CASSLGSASNTEAFF. The CDR3 DNA reads TGTGCCAGCAGTTTGGGCAGCGCATCGAACACTGAAGCTTTCTTT.

This clonotype was found many times. The chain has TRBV18 and TRBJ2-3, with D tentatively TRBD1 or TRBD2 (5 bases each). Germline assignment: CDR1 KGHSH and CDR2 LQKENI. Trimming pared 3 bases from V and 4 bases from J, leaving 14 bases between. The length of the CDR3 is 15 residues. The DNA for the CDR3 is TGTGCCAGCTCACCCCCACGGGGCGGAGCAGATACGCAGTATTTT. As protein: CASSPPRGGADTQYF.

This clonotype was seen a handful of times. The chain carries TRBV12-3 or TRBV12-4 and TRBJ2-3, with D possibly TRBD1 on 6 matching bases. The length of the CDR3 is 15 residues. V was trimmed by 7 bases and J by 1 base, leaving 15 bases between them. The CDR3 loop reads CASTGGMLGTDTQYF. The CDR3 DNA reads TGTGCCAGCACTGGGGGCATGCTAGGCACAGATACGCAGTATTTT.

This clonotype was recorded a few times. V gene TRBV6-1 combines with J gene TRBJ1-1; 9 bases agree with TRBD1. There are 18 residues in the CDR3. The germline V gene has CDR1 MNHNS and CDR2 SASEGT. Losses at the gene ends were 5 bases for V and 0 bases for J; bases not matched to a gene: 13. The CDR3 reads CASSLPQPGTGMNTEAFF. In DNA form, the CDR3 reads TGTGCCAGCAGTCTACCCCAGCCCGGGACAGGGATGAACACTGAAGCTTTCTTT.

This clonotype was seen a few times. The genes are TRBV21-1 and TRBJ2-7; TRBD1 was called by the table and not checked on the DNA. TRBV21-1 is an annotated pseudogene. There are 17 residues in the CDR3. Here the CDR3 DNA reads TGTGCCAGCACCCAACTTCAGCCGACAGGATCCCCCTACGAGCAGTACGTC. This encodes CASTQLQPTGSPYEQYV.

This clonotype has just one count. The J gene is TRBJ1-1, the V gene TRBV19, with D possibly matching TRBD1 (5 bases). The CDR3 is 14 residues long. Germline CDR1 is LNHDA and CDR2 is SQIVND (reference sequence). V was cut by 8 bases and J by 3 bases, with 16 bases left in between. The CDR3 bases are TGTGCCAGTCACCGAAGCCAGGGCCACACTGAAGCTTTCTTT. It translates to CASHRSQGHTEAFF.

This clonotype was recorded at least ten times. The genes are TRBV6-1 and TRBJ1-1; 12 bases are shared with TRBD1. In germline, CDR1 is MNHNS, CDR2 SASEGT. The length of the CDR3 is 17 residues. Losses at the gene ends were 0 bases for V and 2 bases for J; bases not matched to a gene: 4. Written as DNA, the CDR3 is TGTGCCAGCAGTGAAGCGCTGGGACAGGGGGCCAACACTGAAGCTTTCTTT. Protein: CASSEALGQGANTEAFF.

This clonotype was observed many times. CDR3 loop: CASSFTGVLTDTQYF. The CDR3 nucleotides are TGTGCCAGCAGCTTCACCGGGGTTCTCACAGATACGCAGTATTTT. The rearrangement joins TRBV7-2 to TRBJ2-3; a possible D gene is TRBD2 (5 bases). Trimming took off 3 bases at V and 2 bases at J, with 12 bases between the two ends. CDR3 length: 15 residues. Germline CDR1 and CDR2: SGHTA and FQGNSA. Looking up the rest from reference TRBV7-2 and TRBJ2-3 gives the full variable domain: GAGVSQSPSNKVTEKGKDVELRCDPISGHTALYWYRQSLGQGLEFLIYFQGNSAPDKSGLPSDRFSAERTGGSVSTLTIQRTQQEDSAVYLCASSFTGVLTDTQYFGPGTRLTVL.

This clonotype was recorded a few times. The chain uses TRBV18 and TRBJ2-3; TRBD2 matches at 14 bases. Germline V gene sequence: CDR1 KGHSH, CDR2 LQKENI. The CDR3 runs 16 residues. Trimming at V came to 3 bases and at J to 4 bases, leaving 3 bases not matched to a gene. Written as DNA, the CDR3 is TGTGCCAGCTCACCGGGGACTAGCGGGGGACCAGATACGCAGTATTTT. Its translation is CASSPGTSGGPDTQYF.

This clonotype was counted only a few times. The J gene is TRBJ2-7, the V gene TRBV5-1, with 10 positions matching TRBD1. The CDR3 runs to 15 residues. CDR1 SGHRS and CDR2 YFSETQ come from the germline V gene. The J segment lost 4 bases and the V segment lost 3 bases, leaving 7 bases of the junction unmatched. CDR3 DNA sequence: TGCGCCAGCAGCTCGGGGACAGGGGCCGGGTACGAGCAGTACGTC. Its protein is CASSSGTGAGYEQYV.

There are a few counts of this clonotype. J is TRBJ2-5 and V is TRBV5-1, with 8 bases matching TRBD2. J was trimmed by 1 base and V by 5 bases; bases with no gene match: 7. CDR1 SGHRS and CDR2 YFSETQ come from the germline V gene. The CDR3 runs to 15 residues. The CDR3 loop is CASSQGLGGQETQYF. The CDR3 DNA reads TGCGCCAGCAGTCAGGGACTAGGGGGCCAAGAGACCCAGTACTTC.

This clonotype was seen many times. The rearrangement links TRBV7-8 to TRBJ1-1; D uncertain. The CDR3 is 14 residues long. Germline lookup yields CDR1 SGHVS and CDR2 FQNEAQ. Trimming removed 0 bases from V and 0 bases from J, with 5 bases in between. The CDR3 loop reads CASSLAGMNTEAFF. The CDR3 DNA reads as TGTGCCAGCAGCTTAGCCGGTATGAACACTGAAGCTTTCTTT.

This clonotype turned up a few times. The genes are TRBV2 and TRBJ2-7; 8 nucleotides match TRBD1. J was trimmed by 1 base and V by 8 bases; bases with no gene match: 4. Germline loops: CDR1 SNHLY, CDR2 FYNNEI. The CDR3 spans 13 residues. The chain's CDR3 is CASGTGGSYEQYF. For the CDR3, the DNA is TGTGCCAGCGGCACAGGGGGTTCCTACGAGCAGTACTTC.

The genes are TRBV4-1 and TRBJ2-5; no definite D call. The germline V gene encodes CDR1 MGHRA and CDR2 YSYEKL. V lost 1 base to trimming and J lost 5 bases, with 17 bases between them. The CDR3 runs 16 residues. The CDR3 sequence: CASSQVPDPVGETQYF. CDR3 nucleotides: TGCGCCAGCAGCCAAGTACCGGACCCTGTCGGGGAGACCCAGTACTTC.

The chain uses TRBV4-2 and TRBJ2-2; D is unclear. Germline V gives CDR1 LGHNA, CDR2 YNFKEQ. CDR3 size: 14 residues. V was shortened by 0 bases and J by 6 bases, with 8 bases between the two germline ends. CDR3 sequence (DNA): TGTGCCAGCAGCCAAGAGGGTTGGCCCGGGGAGCTGTTTTTT. It yields the protein CASSQEGWPGELFF.

This clonotype was seen ten or more times. The V gene is TRBV9, the J gene TRBJ2-7; 11 bases match TRBD2. J gave up 2 bases and V 0 bases, and 10 bases lay outside the gene matches. The germline V gene encodes CDR1 SGDLS and CDR2 YYNGEE. The CDR3 is 18 residues long. In nucleotides, the CDR3 is TGTGCCAGCAGCGTAGGTGTGACTAGCGGGGACCATACCTACGAGCAGTACTTC. Translated: CASSVGVTSGDHTYEQYF.

In its sample, this clonotype was seen many times. The genes are TRBV7-9 and TRBJ2-3; maybe TRBD2 (6 bases). The CDR3 spans 15 residues. The germline V gene encodes CDR1 SEHNR and CDR2 FQNEAQ (reference sequence). The V gene lost 5 bases and the J gene lost 4 bases, with 16 bases spanning the gap. CDR3 in amino acids: CASSKEAASADTQYF. DNA of the CDR3: TGTGCCAGCAGCAAAGAGGCGGCTAGCGCAGATACGCAGTATTTT.

This chain connects TRBV12-3 or TRBV12-4 to TRBJ1-6; 7 bases are a match to TRBD1. The CDR3 has 14 residues. V lost 5 bases, J lost 6 bases, and 4 bases stayed unmatched. CDR3 protein: CASSPRQGNSPLHF. The CDR3 DNA follows: TGTGCCAGCAGTCCTCGACAGGGTAATTCACCCCTCCACTTT.

The genes are TRBV5-6 and TRBJ2-2; D perhaps matches TRBD2 (5 bases). V lost 4 bases to trimming and J lost 4 bases, with 11 bases between them. Germline-derived CDR1 and CDR2 are SGHDT and YYEEEE. This CDR3 is 14 amino acids long. The CDR3 DNA follows: TGTGCCAGCAGCCGGAGGCGGATCACCGGGGAGCTGTTTTTT. Its translation: CASSRRRITGELFF.

The V call is TRBV7-6, the J call TRBJ2-3, with 8 bases aligning to TRBD2. V trimming: 5 bases; J trimming: 6 bases; junction bases outside the gene matches: 13. CDR3 size: 16 residues. The germline gives CDR1 SGHVS, CDR2 FNYEAQ. The CDR3: CASSLIGGGTEDTQYF. The CDR3 coding sequence is TGTGCCAGCAGCCTTATCGGCGGGGGGACCGAGGATACGCAGTATTTT.

The V gene is TRBV19, the J gene TRBJ1-1; D uncertain. This CDR3 is built from 14 residues. The germline gives CDR1 LNHDA, CDR2 SQIVND (reference sequence). V gave up 1 base and J gave up 1 base, with 7 bases separating them. The CDR3 spells CASSIGRANTEAFF. DNA of the CDR3: TGTGCCAGTAGTATAGGGAGGGCGAACACTGAAGCTTTCTTT.

The chain joins TRBV5-1 to TRBJ2-5; maybe TRBD1 (6 bases). Trimming pared 0 bases from V and 3 bases from J, leaving 6 bases between. Germline V gene data show CDR1 as SGHRS and CDR2 as YFSETQ. The CDR3 has 13 amino acids. The CDR3 region has the DNA TGCGCCAGCAGCTTGGAGGGGGAAGAGACCCAGTACTTC. Its translation: CASSLEGEETQYF.